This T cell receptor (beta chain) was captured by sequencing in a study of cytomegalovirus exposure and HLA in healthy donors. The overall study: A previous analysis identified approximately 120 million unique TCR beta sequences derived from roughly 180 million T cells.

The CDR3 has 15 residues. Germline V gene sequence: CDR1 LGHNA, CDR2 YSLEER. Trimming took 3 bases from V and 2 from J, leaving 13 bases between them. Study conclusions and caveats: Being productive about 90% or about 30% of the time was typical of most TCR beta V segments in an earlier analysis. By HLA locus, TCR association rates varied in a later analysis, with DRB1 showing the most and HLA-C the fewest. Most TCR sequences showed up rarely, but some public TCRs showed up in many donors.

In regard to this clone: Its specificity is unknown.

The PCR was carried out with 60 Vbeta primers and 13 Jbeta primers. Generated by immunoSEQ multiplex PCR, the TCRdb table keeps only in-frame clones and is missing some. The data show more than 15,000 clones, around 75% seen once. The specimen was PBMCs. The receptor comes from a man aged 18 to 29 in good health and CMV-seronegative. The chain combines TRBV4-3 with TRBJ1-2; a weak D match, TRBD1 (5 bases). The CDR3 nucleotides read TGCGCCAGCAGCCATGGAGACAGTCTGAACTATGGCTACACCTTC. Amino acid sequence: CASSHGDSLNYGYTF.